The entry below gives a single T cell receptor (beta chain) sequence along with its context. Germline values: CDR1 MNHEY, CDR2 SVGEGT. The CDR3 consists of 15 residues. The germline V and J ends were trimmed by 2 bases and 5 bases, with 16 bases remaining between them. Original handling: Quantification of nucleated cells was approximated via reference gene primer amplification. The method was immunoSEQ multiplex PCR; TCRdb's version includes in-frame clones alone and lacks a portion of them. Clone size and the V and J calls come from that table; the DNA yielded D and trimming. The sample records 320,000 or so clones, about nine tenths being singletons. The data originate from a study of blood T cell repertoires in COVID-19.

Material for sequencing was PBMCs or T cells enriched from blood (not recorded which). This receptor was taken from a man aged 55 to 70 who had recovered from COVID-19. The chain uses TRBV6-2 or TRBV6-3 and TRBJ2-7; TRBD1 is a possible D gene (6 bases). CDR3 residues: CASSYGNREGDEQYF. CDR3 in DNA: TGTGCCAGCAGTTACGGGAACAGGGAAGGGGACGAGCAGTACTTC.